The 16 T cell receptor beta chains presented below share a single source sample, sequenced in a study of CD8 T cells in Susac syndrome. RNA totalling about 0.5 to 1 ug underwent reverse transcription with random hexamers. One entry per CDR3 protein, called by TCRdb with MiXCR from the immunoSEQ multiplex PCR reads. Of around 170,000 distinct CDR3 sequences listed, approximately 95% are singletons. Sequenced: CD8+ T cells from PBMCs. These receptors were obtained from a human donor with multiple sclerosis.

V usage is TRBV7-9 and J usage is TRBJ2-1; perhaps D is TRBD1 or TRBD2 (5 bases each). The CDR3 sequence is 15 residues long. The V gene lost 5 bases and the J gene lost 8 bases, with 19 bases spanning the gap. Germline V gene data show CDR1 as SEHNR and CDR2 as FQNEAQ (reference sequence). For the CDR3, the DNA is TGTGCCAGCAGCCGAAGGACGGGGACCGGCGATGAGCAGTTCTTC. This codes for CASSRRTGTGDEQFF.

CDR3 sequence reads: CSVEYRLAGVRYNEQFF. CDR3 coding DNA: TGCAGCGTTGAATATCGACTAGCGGGAGTACGGTACAATGAGCAGTTCTTC. V gene TRBV29-1 combines with J gene TRBJ2-1; 12 bases are a match to TRBD2. This CDR3 has 17 amino acids. Germline V gives CDR1 SQVTM, CDR2 ANQGSEA. Trimming took 2 bases from V and 4 from J; bases not matched to a gene: 9.

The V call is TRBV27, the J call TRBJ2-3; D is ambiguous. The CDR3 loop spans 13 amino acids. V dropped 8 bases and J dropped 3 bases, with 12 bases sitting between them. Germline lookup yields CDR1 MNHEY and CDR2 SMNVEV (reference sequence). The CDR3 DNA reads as TGTGCCAGCGGGCCAGCTGGGACAGATACGCAGTATTTT. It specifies CASGPAGTDTQYF.

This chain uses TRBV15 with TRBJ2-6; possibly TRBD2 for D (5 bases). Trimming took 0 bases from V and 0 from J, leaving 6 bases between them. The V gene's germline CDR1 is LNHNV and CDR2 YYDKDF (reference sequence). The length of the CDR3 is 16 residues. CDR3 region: CATSRDSDSGANVLTF. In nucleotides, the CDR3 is TGTGCCACCAGCAGAGATAGCGACTCTGGGGCCAACGTCCTGACTTTC.

The CDR3 is CASSADPTKPKETQYF. CDR3 coding DNA: TGTGCCAGCAGCGCCGACCCAACGAAGCCTAAAGAGACCCAGTACTTC. V gene TRBV9 combines with J gene TRBJ2-5; D ambiguous. V shed 3 bases and J shed 3 bases, with 18 bases lying between them. CDR1 SGDLS and CDR2 YYNGEE come from the germline V gene. The CDR3 runs to 16 residues.

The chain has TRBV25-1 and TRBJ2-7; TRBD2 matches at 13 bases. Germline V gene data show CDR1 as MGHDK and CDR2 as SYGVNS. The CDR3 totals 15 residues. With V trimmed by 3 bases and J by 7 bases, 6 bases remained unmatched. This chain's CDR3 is CASSEGLAGQVEQYF. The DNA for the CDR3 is TGTGCCAGCAGTGAGGGACTAGCGGGACAGGTTGAGCAGTACTTC.

The CDR3 is CSARVWTSGGTDTQYF. The CDR3, as DNA: TGCAGTGCTAGAGTCTGGACTAGCGGGGGAACAGATACGCAGTATTTT. The genes are TRBV20-1 and TRBJ2-3; the match to TRBD2 covers 13 bases. V was clipped by 1 base and J by 3 bases; unmatched bases: 4. The CDR3 covers 16 residues. Looked up from germline, CDR1 is DFQATT and CDR2 is SNEGSKA (reference sequence).

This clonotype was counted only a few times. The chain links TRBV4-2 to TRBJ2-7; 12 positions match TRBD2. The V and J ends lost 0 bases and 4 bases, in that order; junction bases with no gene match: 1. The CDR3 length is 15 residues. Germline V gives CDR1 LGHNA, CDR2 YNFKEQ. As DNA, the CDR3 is TGTGCCAGCAGCCAAGATCTAGCGGGGGGGTACGAGCAGTACTTC. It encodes CASSQDLAGGYEQYF.

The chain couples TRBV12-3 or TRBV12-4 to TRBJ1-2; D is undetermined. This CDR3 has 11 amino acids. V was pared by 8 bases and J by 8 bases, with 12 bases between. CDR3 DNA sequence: TGTGCCAGCGGGCGAGATTGGGGCTACACCTTC. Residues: CASGRDWGYTF.

The chain's CDR3 is CASSPRPDLRDNEQFF. CDR3 coding DNA: TGTGCCAGCAGTCCCCGACCGGACCTCCGGGACAATGAGCAGTTCTTC. This chain uses TRBV27 with TRBJ2-1; no firm D call. There are 16 residues in the CDR3. Trimming removed 5 bases at V and 5 bases at J, with 19 bases between. Per the germline V gene, CDR1 is MNHEY and CDR2 is SMNVEV (reference sequence).

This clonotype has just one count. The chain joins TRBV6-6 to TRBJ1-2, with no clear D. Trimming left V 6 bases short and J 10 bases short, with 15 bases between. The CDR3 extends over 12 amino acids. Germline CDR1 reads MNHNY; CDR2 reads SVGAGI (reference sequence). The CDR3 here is CASSQGLRSYTF. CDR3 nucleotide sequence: TGTGCCAGCAGCCAAGGACTTCGCTCCTACACCTTC.

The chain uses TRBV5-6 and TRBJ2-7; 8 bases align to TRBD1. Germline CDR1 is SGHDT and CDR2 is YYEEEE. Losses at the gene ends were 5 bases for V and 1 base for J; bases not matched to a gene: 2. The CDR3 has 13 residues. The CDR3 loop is CASSWDRSYEQYF. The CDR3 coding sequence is TGTGCCAGCAGTTGGGACAGGTCCTACGAGCAGTACTTC.

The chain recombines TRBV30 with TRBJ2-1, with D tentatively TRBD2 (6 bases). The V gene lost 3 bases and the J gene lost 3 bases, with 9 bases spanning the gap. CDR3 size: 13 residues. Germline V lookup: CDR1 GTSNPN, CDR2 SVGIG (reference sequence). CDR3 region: CAWSLGSYNEQFF. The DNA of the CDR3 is TGTGCCTGGAGCCTCGGGAGCTACAATGAGCAGTTCTTC.

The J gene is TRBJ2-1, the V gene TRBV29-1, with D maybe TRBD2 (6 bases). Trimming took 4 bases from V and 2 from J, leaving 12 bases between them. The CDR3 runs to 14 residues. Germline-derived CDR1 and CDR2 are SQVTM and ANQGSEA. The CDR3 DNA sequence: TGCAGCGTTGGAAGGGGAGGACCCTACAATGAGCAGTTCTTC. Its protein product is CSVGRGGPYNEQFF.

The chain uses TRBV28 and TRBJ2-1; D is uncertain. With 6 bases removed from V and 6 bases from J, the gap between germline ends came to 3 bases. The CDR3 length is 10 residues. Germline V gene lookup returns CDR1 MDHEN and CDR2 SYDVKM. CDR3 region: CASSRNEQFF. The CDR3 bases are TGTGCCAGCAGCCGCAATGAGCAGTTCTTC.

CDR3 region: CATSREGLGDTQYF. The DNA of the CDR3 is TGTGCCACCAGCAGAGAGGGTTTGGGAGATACGCAGTATTTT. The gene calls are TRBV15 and TRBJ2-3; unclear D gene. The CDR3 extends over 14 amino acids. Germline lookup yields CDR1 LNHNV and CDR2 YYDKDF (reference sequence). Trimming took off 0 bases at V and 5 bases at J, with 9 bases between the two ends.